Listed below are T cell receptor beta chains from one sample, sequenced in a study of blood T cell repertoires in COVID-19. Produced via immunoSEQ multiplex PCR; TCRdb's table is partial and in-frame only. The data contain 350,000 to 500,000 clones, nearly 90% of them singletons. Sequencing was performed on PBMCs or T cells enriched from blood (not recorded which). The source is a woman aged 18-29 years who had been exposed to COVID-19. Both conserved end residues are part of each CDR3.

v_call	j_call	cdr3_aa
TRBV10-1	TRBJ2-5	CASSDENIYCETQYF
TRBV5-1	TRBJ2-7	CASSLSEVGQYEQYF
TRBV10-2	TRBJ2-7	CASSESGHRGSYEQYF
TRBV12-3/TRBV12-4	TRBJ1-5	CASRTGGNQPQHF
TRBV29-1	TRBJ2-1	CSVEDREQFF
TRBV11-1	TRBJ2-7	CASSVQDYEQYF
TRBV5-7	TRBJ2-3	CASSHQRESQDTQYF
TRBV5-1	TRBJ1-6	CASSLAQESSPLHF
TRBV5-4	TRBJ1-3	CASGRDTASGNTIYF
TRBV11-3	TRBJ1-1	CASSLGQGTEAFF